This T cell receptor (beta chain) comes out of a study of Ad26.COV2.S vaccination and SARS-CoV-2 variants. CDR3 length: 13 amino acids. In germline, CDR1 is SGHAT, CDR2 FQNNGV. V trimming: 5 bases; J trimming: 12 bases; junction bases outside the gene matches: 7. To note about this clone: Its specificity is unknown.

The repertoire was sequenced with immunoSEQ multiplex PCR; TCRdb's copy has only in-frame clones and lacks some. The table lists roughly 140,000 clones, 86% of them singletons. Whole-study results and caveats: An underestimation of total T cell responses may have resulted from the TCR breadth and depth analyses.

The sample here was peripheral blood, taken after recovery from COVID-19. This sequence joins TRBV11-2 and TRBJ2-7; 13 bases are shared with TRBD2. The TCR originated in a human donor who had recovered from COVID-19. CDR3 sequence (DNA): TGTGCCAGCAGCGGACCGACTAGCGGGGGGTCGTACTTC. Translated: CASSGPTSGGSYF.